The 32 T cell receptor beta chains reported below all come from one sample, sequenced in a study of CD8 T cells in ankylosing spondylitis. Study-wide results and limits: Characteristic, it appeared, of ankylosing spondylitis blood was a TCR beta motif of several highly homologous variants.

TCRdb re-called the 5' RACE reads with MiXCR, one entry per CDR3 protein. Among 750,000 to 850,000 distinct CDR3 sequences listed, approximately 10% were seen once. Their antigens remain unidentified. The source material was blood, either unsorted or a sorted T cell fraction (not recorded which). The receptor set was obtained from a male donor with ankylosing spondylitis.

The chain links TRBV29-1 to TRBJ2-7; 15 nucleotides agree with TRBD2. V lost 6 bases and J lost 7; bases outside the gene matches: 10. Germline V CDR1 and CDR2: SQVTM, ANQGSEA. The CDR3 consists of 15 residues. CDR3 residues: CSVARGLAGGGEQYF. As DNA, the CDR3 is TGCAGCGTCGCCAGGGGACTAGCGGGAGGTGGGGAGCAGTACTTC.

This clonotype was picked up a small number of times. The chain uses TRBV6-6 and TRBJ2-3; D not resolved. Germline values: CDR1 MNHNY, CDR2 SVGAGI (reference sequence). This CDR3 spans 13 amino acids. The germline V and J ends were trimmed by 3 bases and 6 bases, with 10 bases remaining between them. CDR3 sequence: CASSYSARDTQYF. For the CDR3, the DNA is TGTGCCAGCAGTTATTCCGCTAGGGATACGCAGTATTTT.

This clonotype was recorded many times. The chain combines TRBV10-3 with TRBJ2-7; possible D gene TRBD1, 5 bases. The V gene lost 4 bases and the J gene lost 0 bases, with 16 bases spanning the gap. Per the germline V gene, CDR1 is ENHRY and CDR2 is SYGVKD. The CDR3 extends over 16 amino acids. The CDR3 sequence is CAISGVGRTSSYEQYF. In nucleotides, the CDR3 is TGTGCCATCAGTGGAGTGGGGCGGACCAGCTCCTACGAGCAGTACTTC.

The chain links TRBV5-1 to TRBJ2-2; the match to TRBD2 covers 8 bases. V trimming: 0 bases; J trimming: 6 bases; junction bases outside the gene matches: 7. The CDR3 extends over 16 amino acids. Germline lookup yields CDR1 SGHRS and CDR2 YFSETQ. In DNA form, the CDR3 reads TGCGCCAGCAGCTTGGTGGTGACTAGCGATGCCGGGGAGCTGTTTTTT. Encoded protein: CASSLVVTSDAGELFF.

This clonotype was picked up a small number of times. The rearrangement joins TRBV7-8 to TRBJ1-1; perhaps TRBD1 as D (6 bases). Germline assignment: CDR1 SGHVS and CDR2 FQNEAQ. V was trimmed by 1 base and J by 4 bases, leaving 10 bases between them. This CDR3 has 14 residues. CDR3 residues: CASSLGGPSTEAFF. CDR3 sequence (DNA): TGTGCCAGCAGCTTAGGGGGGCCTTCCACTGAAGCTTTCTTT. Filled out from reference TRBV7-8 and TRBJ1-1, the complete variable domain reads GAGVSQSPRYKVAKRGQDVALRCDPISGHVSLFWYQQALGQGPEFLTYFQNEAQLDKSGLPSDRFFAERPEGSVSTLKIQRTQQEDSAVYLCASSLGGPSTEAFFGQGTRLTVV.

The chain's CDR3 is CASSPQAGGWSEQFF. CDR3 sequence (DNA): TGTGCCAGCAGTCCACAAGCGGGGGGATGGAGTGAGCAGTTCTTC. The rearrangement links TRBV28 to TRBJ2-1, with 9 bases fitting TRBD2. In germline, CDR1 is MDHEN, CDR2 SYDVKM. CDR3 size: 15 residues. The ends lost 5 bases at V and 9 bases at J; junction bases unmatched: 11.

This clonotype was seen at least ten times. This rearrangement joins TRBV6-6 to TRBJ1-2, with D tentatively TRBD1 (6 bases). Germline V gives CDR1 MNHNY, CDR2 SVGAGI (reference sequence). The CDR3 is 13 amino acids. V was shortened by 6 bases and J by 4 bases, with 12 bases between the two germline ends. CDR3 DNA: TGTGCCAGCAGCGTGGACAGAACCTATGGCTACACCTTC. It is translated as CASSVDRTYGYTF.

This clonotype was observed a handful of times. This sequence joins TRBV7-2 and TRBJ2-6, with TRBD2 as a possible D gene (5 bases). CDR1 and CDR2 from the germline V gene are SGHTA and FQGNSA. The CDR3 runs 17 residues. With 5 bases removed from V and 3 bases from J, the gap between germline ends came to 17 bases. CDR3 nucleotides: TGTGCCAGCAGCCCGAGGGCGGAGGTATTTGGGGCCAACGTCCTGACTTTC. Residues: CASSPRAEVFGANVLTF.

This clonotype was seen ten or more times. The rearrangement links TRBV20-1 to TRBJ1-6; unclear D gene. V was shortened by 6 bases and J by 7 bases, with 13 bases between the two germline ends. Germline V gives CDR1 DFQATT, CDR2 SNEGSKA (reference sequence). The CDR3 length is 13 residues. CDR3: CSAKRWENSPLHF. DNA of the CDR3: TGCAGTGCCAAGAGATGGGAGAATTCACCCCTCCACTTT.

The chain links TRBV13 to TRBJ1-5; possibly TRBD1 for D (6 bases). The V end lost 4 bases, the J end lost 4 bases, and 14 bases lay between the germline ends. CDR3 size: 15 residues. The germline CDR1 and CDR2 sequences are PRHDT and FYEKMQ (reference sequence). CDR3 sequence: CASSSRSQGNQPQHF. The CDR3 DNA reads TGTGCCAGCAGCTCCAGGTCACAGGGAAATCAGCCCCAGCATTTT.

This clonotype was recorded many times. This chain joins TRBV20-1 and TRBJ2-7; D possibly uses TRBD1 or TRBD2 (5 bases each). The germline CDR1 and CDR2 sequences are DFQATT and SNEGSKA (reference sequence). This CDR3 region has 12 residues. V was cut by 1 base and J by 7 bases, with 11 bases left in between. The CDR3 is CSARAGRGEQYF. The CDR3 nucleotides read TGCAGTGCTAGAGCGGGGCGCGGTGAGCAGTACTTC.

This rearrangement joins TRBV7-2 to TRBJ2-1; 7 nucleotides match TRBD2. J lost 2 bases, V lost 3 bases, and 4 bases had no gene match. There are 15 residues in the CDR3. CDR1 and CDR2 from the germline V gene are SGHTA and FQGNSA. CDR3 protein: CASSLGGSPYNEQFF. As DNA, the CDR3 is TGTGCCAGCAGCTTGGGCGGGAGCCCCTACAATGAGCAGTTCTTC.

The chain combines TRBV20-1 with TRBJ2-7; D might be TRBD2 (6 bases). The CDR3 runs to 11 residues. Trimming took off 7 bases at V and 9 bases at J, with 16 bases between the two ends. Germline V gives CDR1 DFQATT, CDR2 SNEGSKA (reference sequence). CDR3 sequence: CSVIAELGQYF. DNA for the CDR3: TGCAGTGTAATAGCGGAACTGGGGCAGTACTTC.

This clonotype was observed many times. The chain has TRBV20-1 and TRBJ1-5; D gene unclear. Germline assignment: CDR1 DFQATT and CDR2 SNEGSKA (reference sequence). Trimming stripped 6 bases from V and 6 bases from J, with 18 bases between. This CDR3 is built from 14 residues. The CDR3 nucleotides are TGCAGTGCCGTTGCTCCTGCGGCGGGTCAGCCCCAGCATTTT. Translation: CSAVAPAAGQPQHF.

The CDR3 reads CASSFDREGAFF. CDR3 DNA: TGTGCCAGCAGCTTTGACAGGGAAGGAGCTTTCTTT. V gene TRBV6-2 or TRBV6-3 combines with J gene TRBJ1-1; 7 positions agree with TRBD1. This CDR3 has 12 residues. Per germline, CDR1 MNHEY and CDR2 SVGEGT. After removal of 6 bases from V and 10 bases from J, the junction contained 8 bases not matched to a gene.

This chain uses TRBV9 with TRBJ2-7; 8 bases map to TRBD2. This CDR3 comprises 14 residues. V was pared by 2 bases and J by 4 bases, with 5 bases of the junction left unmatched. The germline V gene has CDR1 SGDLS and CDR2 YYNGEE. The CDR3 loop is CASSVSGNSYEQYF. The DNA for the CDR3 is TGTGCCAGCAGCGTTAGCGGGAATTCGTACGAGCAGTACTTC.

As to this clonotype: Possible read error: a much larger clone is one base away. The chain has TRBV20-1 and TRBJ2-1; possible D gene TRBD1, 6 bases. The CDR3 contains 14 residues. Germline assignment: CDR1 DFQATT and CDR2 SNEGSKA (reference sequence). For the CDR3, the DNA is TGCAGTACTAGTTCGGACAGCTCCTACAATGAGCAGTTCTTC. This encodes CSTSSDSSYNEQFF.

This clonotype was seen more than once but under ten times. The rearrangement links TRBV6-5 to TRBJ2-7; 11 nucleotides match TRBD1. Unmatched junction bases numbered 3, after V lost 4 bases and J lost 4 bases. The CDR3 loop spans 14 amino acids. The germline CDR1 and CDR2 sequences are MNHEY and SVGAGI. The CDR3 loop reads CASSSGQGDYEQYF. The CDR3 DNA is TGTGCCAGCAGTTCGGGACAGGGGGATTACGAGCAGTACTTC.

There are a few counts of this clonotype. This chain joins TRBV20-1 and TRBJ1-4, with 8 bases aligning to TRBD1. The CDR3 is 15 residues long. The ends lost 0 bases at V and 8 bases at J; junction bases unmatched: 8. In germline, CDR1 is DFQATT, CDR2 SNEGSKA (reference sequence). The CDR3 DNA reads TGCAGTGCTAGAGAGCCCGGGACAGGTGGCGAAAAACTGTTTTTT. Protein sequence: CSAREPGTGGEKLFF.

There are a few counts of this clonotype. The genes are TRBV7-2 and TRBJ1-6; 8 positions agree with TRBD1. Germline V CDR1 and CDR2: SGHTA, FQGNSA. J lost 5 bases, V lost 5 bases, and 5 bases had no gene match. This CDR3 region has 15 residues. The CDR3 DNA is TGTGCCAGCAGCCCGACAGGGGTTAATAATTCACCCCTCCACTTT. It yields the protein CASSPTGVNNSPLHF.

This clonotype has a handful of counts. CDR3 in amino acids: CASSYLGQGMRETQYF. The CDR3 DNA reads as TGTGCCAGCAGTTACCTCGGCCAGGGAATGCGAGAGACCCAGTACTTC. The chain combines TRBV6-2 or TRBV6-3 with TRBJ2-5; D may be TRBD1 (5 bases). Germline values: CDR1 MNHEY, CDR2 SVGEGT. Trimming shortened V by 2 bases and J by 4 bases, and 17 bases separated the two germline ends. This CDR3 has 16 amino acids.

This clonotype appeared a few times. This chain links TRBV9 with TRBJ1-3; no clear D. Trimming cost V 2 bases and J 0 bases, with 9 bases left between them. The CDR3 runs to 15 residues. Per germline, CDR1 SGDLS and CDR2 YYNGEE. The CDR3 sequence is CASSVGDRSGNTIYF. CDR3 sequence (DNA): TGTGCCAGCAGCGTGGGAGACCGCTCTGGAAACACCATATATTTT.

The genes are TRBV7-9 and TRBJ2-5; 8 bases fit TRBD1. This CDR3 has 15 amino acids. V gave up 4 bases and J gave up 5 bases; unmatched junction bases: 9. In germline, CDR1 is SEHNR, CDR2 FQNEAQ (reference sequence). CDR3 sequence reads: CASSSYGTGGETQYF. The CDR3 region has the DNA TGTGCCAGCAGCTCCTATGGGACAGGCGGGGAGACCCAGTACTTC. Variable domain in full (rest from reference TRBV7-9 and TRBJ2-5): DTGVSQNPRHKITKRGQNVTFRCDPISEHNRLYWYRQTLGQGPEFLTYFQNEAQLEKSRLLSDRFSAERPKGSFSTLEIQRTEQGDSAMYLCASSSYGTGGETQYFGPGTRLLVL.

The chain joins TRBV7-3 to TRBJ2-3; tentatively, D is TRBD1 (6 bases). The CDR3 runs 15 residues. V was cut by 5 bases and J by 3 bases, with 15 bases left in between. CDR1 is SGHTA, CDR2 FQGTGA, per germline. The chain's CDR3 is CASSTLGDITDTQYF. CDR3 coding DNA: TGTGCCAGCAGCACCCTAGGGGACATTACAGATACGCAGTATTTT.

The chain uses TRBV5-1 and TRBJ2-7, with D perhaps given as TRBD1 or TRBD2 (5 bases each). The germline gives CDR1 SGHRS, CDR2 YFSETQ. The CDR3 runs 14 residues. Trimming took 3 bases from V and 6 from J, leaving 16 bases between them. In DNA form, the CDR3 reads TGCGCCAGCAGCTGGGGGTCCGACGAGGGCGAGCAGTACTTC. Protein sequence: CASSWGSDEGEQYF.

The chain links TRBV4-2 to TRBJ2-1; D is ambiguous. Germline V gene lookup returns CDR1 LGHNA and CDR2 YNFKEQ. CDR3 size: 16 residues. V was trimmed by 0 bases and J by 9 bases, leaving 18 bases between them. CDR3 protein: CASSQDVVKPQLEQFF. CDR3 nucleotides: TGTGCCAGCAGCCAAGATGTGGTGAAACCCCAACTTGAGCAGTTCTTC.

This clonotype turned up a few times. The gene calls are TRBV10-3 and TRBJ1-2; no definite D call. Germline CDR1 ENHRY, CDR2 SYGVKD. The CDR3 runs to 12 residues. V was pared by 5 bases and J by 4 bases, with 8 bases between. CDR3 residues: CAISSRLYGYTF. The CDR3 DNA is TGTGCCATCAGTAGCCGGCTCTATGGCTACACCTTC.

This clonotype occurred a few times. The chain has TRBV20-1 and TRBJ1-4; D call uncertain. The CDR3 consists of 15 residues. Germline CDR1 DFQATT, CDR2 SNEGSKA (reference sequence). Trimming removed 0 bases from V and 0 bases from J, with 8 bases in between. Written as DNA, the CDR3 is TGCAGTGCTAGAGATGGTGCGGCAACTAATGAAAAACTGTTTTTT. Protein product: CSARDGAATNEKLFF.

The rearrangement uses TRBV4-3 and TRBJ1-2; TRBD1 matches 9 bases. J was trimmed by 3 bases and V by 4 bases; bases with no gene match: 6. Germline V gives CDR1 LGHNA, CDR2 YSLEER. The CDR3 extends over 15 amino acids. CDR3 bases: TGCGCCAGCAGCCTATACCGGGACAGGGACTATGGCTACACCTTC. Translating gives CASSLYRDRDYGYTF.

The rearrangement uses TRBV30 and TRBJ1-3; D gene unclear. The CDR3 length is 8 residues. Germline V gene lookup returns CDR1 GTSNPN and CDR2 SVGIG (reference sequence). CDR3 DNA sequence: TGTTCGGCCAACACCATATATTTT. It encodes CSANTIYF.

The chain recombines TRBV7-9 with TRBJ2-6; 7 nucleotides line up with TRBD2. V lost 6 bases and J lost 2; bases outside the gene matches: 7. This CDR3 region has 16 residues. Germline CDR1 and CDR2: SEHNR and FQNEAQ (reference sequence). For the CDR3, the DNA is TGTGCCAGCAGTACACAACGGGGGGCTGGGGCCAACGTCCTGACTTTC. Translating gives CASSTQRGAGANVLTF.

In DNA form, the CDR3 reads TGCAGTGCTAGAGGTGCCAGGGGTCCGAACACTGAAGCTTTCTTT. Translating gives CSARGARGPNTEAFF. J is TRBJ1-1 and V is TRBV20-1; D perhaps matches TRBD1 (6 bases). Trimming cost V 1 base and J 1 base, with 13 bases left between them. The CDR3 has 15 amino acids. The germline CDR1 and CDR2 sequences are DFQATT and SNEGSKA (reference sequence).